This T cell receptor (beta chain) comes out of a study of blood T cell repertoires in COVID-19. About the study: The samples span acute and convalescent COVID-19 from the United States, Italy and Spain. T cells, B-cell-depleted T cells, or PBMCs provided the cDNA or gDNA that served as material.

The method was immunoSEQ multiplex PCR; TCRdb's version includes in-frame clones alone and lacks a portion of them. The sample comprises fewer than 120,000 clones, more than 65% of which are singletons, and around 3.5% rests with the top ten. CDR3 length equals 14 residues. V lost 3 bases, J lost 1 base, and 2 bases stayed unmatched. Per the germline V gene, CDR1 is LNHDA and CDR2 is SQIVND (reference sequence). The chain carries TRBV19 and TRBJ1-1; 7 positions match TRBD1. The specimen sequenced was peripheral blood. The clonotype was recovered from a woman of 80 years or more with acute or convalescent COVID-19. The CDR3 loop is CASSINRGNTEAFF. DNA for the CDR3: TGTGCCAGTAGTATTAACAGGGGGAACACTGAAGCTTTCTTT.